This T cell receptor beta chain was retrieved from a study of blood T cell repertoires in COVID-19. Generated by immunoSEQ multiplex PCR, the TCRdb table keeps only in-frame clones and is missing some. This sample carries approximately 150,000 clones, approximately 92% of them seen once, and the ten largest clones take around 2.9%. The V and J ends lost 5 bases and 0 bases respectively, with 14 bases between them. The V gene's germline CDR1 is SGHVS and CDR2 FQNEAQ. The CDR3 spans 16 residues. The receptor was derived from a woman in her sixties with active COVID-19. V is TRBV7-8 and J is TRBJ1-5, with a tentative D call TRBD1 (6 bases). The sample was peripheral blood. In nucleotides, the CDR3 is TGTGCCAGCAGCAGCACAGGGTTGGGTAGCAATCAGCCCCAGCATTTT. Its translation: CASSSTGLGSNQPQHF. The full variable domain, completed using reference TRBV7-8 and TRBJ1-5, is GAGVSQSPRYKVAKRGQDVALRCDPISGHVSLFWYQQALGQGPEFLTYFQNEAQLDKSGLPSDRFFAERPEGSVSTLKIQRTQQEDSAVYLCASSSTGLGSNQPQHFGDGTRLSIL.